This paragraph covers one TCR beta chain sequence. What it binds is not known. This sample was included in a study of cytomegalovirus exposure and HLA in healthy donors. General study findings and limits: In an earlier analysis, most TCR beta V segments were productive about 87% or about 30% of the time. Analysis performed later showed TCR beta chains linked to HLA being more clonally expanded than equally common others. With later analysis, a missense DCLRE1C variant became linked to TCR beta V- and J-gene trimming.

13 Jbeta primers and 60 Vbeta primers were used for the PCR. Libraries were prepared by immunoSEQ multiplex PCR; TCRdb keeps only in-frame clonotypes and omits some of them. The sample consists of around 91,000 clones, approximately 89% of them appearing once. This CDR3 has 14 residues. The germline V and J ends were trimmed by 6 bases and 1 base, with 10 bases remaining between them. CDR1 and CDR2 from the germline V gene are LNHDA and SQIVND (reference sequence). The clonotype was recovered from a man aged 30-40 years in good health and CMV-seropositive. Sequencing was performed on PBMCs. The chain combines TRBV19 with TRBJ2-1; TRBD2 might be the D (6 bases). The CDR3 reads CASRREFSYNEQFF. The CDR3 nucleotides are TGTGCCAGTAGACGGGAGTTTTCCTACAATGAGCAGTTCTTC.